The clone carrying this T cell receptor (beta chain) occurred a few times. Antigen specificity is unknown. The data stem from a study of shared clonotypes between healthy human individuals. Findings and caveats of the study: Exclusively blood specimens were collected; tissue repertoires likely differ.

Clones were read by immunoSEQ multiplex PCR, and TCRdb kept only the in-frame ones, dropping some. Of some 2,400,000 clones in the sample, around 95% were seen once. The CDR3 runs 13 residues. Germline lookup yields CDR1 WNHNN and CDR2 SYGVQD (reference sequence). With 6 bases clipped from V and 4 bases from J, the junction kept 2 bases outside the gene matches. The chain employs TRBV10-1 and TRBJ1-2; 10 nucleotides line up with TRBD1. The origin of this receptor is a man between 18 and 29 years old in good health. Source material: naive CD4+ T cells sorted from blood. Subset reported: CD45RA+ positively selected. The DNA for the CDR3 is TGCGCCAGCAGGGGACAGGGGATCTATGGCTACACCTTC. Amino acids: CASRGQGIYGYTF.